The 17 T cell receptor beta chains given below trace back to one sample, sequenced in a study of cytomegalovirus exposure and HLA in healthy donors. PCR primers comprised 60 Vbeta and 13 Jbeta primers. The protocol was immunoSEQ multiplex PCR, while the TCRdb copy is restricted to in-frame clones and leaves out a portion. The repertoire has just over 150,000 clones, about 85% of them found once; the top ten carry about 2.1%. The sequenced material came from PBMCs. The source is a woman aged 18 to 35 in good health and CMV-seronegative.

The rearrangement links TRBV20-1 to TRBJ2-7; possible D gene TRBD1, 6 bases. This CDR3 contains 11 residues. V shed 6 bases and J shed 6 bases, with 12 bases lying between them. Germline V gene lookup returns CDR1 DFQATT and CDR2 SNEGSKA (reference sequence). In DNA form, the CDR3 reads TGCAGTGCGACCCCGACAGGCGAGCAGTACTTC. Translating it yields CSATPTGEQYF.

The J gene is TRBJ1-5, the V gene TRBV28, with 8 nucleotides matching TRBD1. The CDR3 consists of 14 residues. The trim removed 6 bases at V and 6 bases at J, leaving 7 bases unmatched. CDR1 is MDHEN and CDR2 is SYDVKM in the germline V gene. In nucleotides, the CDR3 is TGTGCCAGCAGCACCAGGGGGCTTAGTCAGCCCCAGCATTTT. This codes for CASSTRGLSQPQHF.

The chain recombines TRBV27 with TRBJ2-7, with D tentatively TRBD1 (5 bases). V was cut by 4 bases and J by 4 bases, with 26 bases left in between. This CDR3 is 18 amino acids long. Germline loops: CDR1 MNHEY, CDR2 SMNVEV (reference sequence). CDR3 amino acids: CASSSIGNGPVGLYEQYF. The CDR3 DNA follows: TGTGCCAGCAGTTCCATCGGCAACGGGCCCGTGGGGCTTTACGAGCAGTACTTC.

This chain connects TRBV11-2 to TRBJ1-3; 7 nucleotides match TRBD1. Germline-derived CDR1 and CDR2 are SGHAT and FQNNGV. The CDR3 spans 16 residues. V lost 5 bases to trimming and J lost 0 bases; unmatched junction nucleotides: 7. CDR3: CASSQPGQSSGNTIYF. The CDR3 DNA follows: TGTGCCAGCAGCCAACCGGGACAGAGCTCTGGAAACACCATATATTTT. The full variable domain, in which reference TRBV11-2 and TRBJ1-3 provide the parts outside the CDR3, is EAGVAQSPRYKIIEKRQSVAFWCNPISGHATLYWYQQILGQGPKLLIQFQNNGVVDDSQLPKDRFSAERLKGVDSTLKIQPAKLEDSAVYLCASSQPGQSSGNTIYFGEGSWLTVV.

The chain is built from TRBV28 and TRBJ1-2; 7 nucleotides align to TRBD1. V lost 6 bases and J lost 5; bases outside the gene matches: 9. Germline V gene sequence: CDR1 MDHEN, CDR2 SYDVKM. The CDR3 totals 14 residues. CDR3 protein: CASRTDREGYGYTF. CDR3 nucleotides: TGTGCCAGCAGGACCGACAGGGAAGGGTATGGCTACACCTTC.

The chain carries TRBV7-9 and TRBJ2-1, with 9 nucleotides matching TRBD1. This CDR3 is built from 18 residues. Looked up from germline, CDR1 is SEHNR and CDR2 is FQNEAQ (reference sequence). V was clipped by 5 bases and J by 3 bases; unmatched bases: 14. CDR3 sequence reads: CASSTHGGPGQGYNEQFF. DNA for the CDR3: TGTGCCAGCAGCACCCATGGGGGCCCGGGACAGGGCTACAATGAGCAGTTCTTC.

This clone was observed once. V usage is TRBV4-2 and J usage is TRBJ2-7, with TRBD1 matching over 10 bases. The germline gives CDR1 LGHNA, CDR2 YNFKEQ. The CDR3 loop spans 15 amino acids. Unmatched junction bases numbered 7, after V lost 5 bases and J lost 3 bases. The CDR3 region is CASSGDRGRFYEQYF. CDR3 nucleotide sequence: TGTGCCAGCAGCGGCGACAGGGGGCGTTTCTACGAGCAGTACTTC.

The CDR3 loop is CASSLGTSGSGQETQYF. The CDR3 DNA follows: TGTGCCAGCAGCTTAGGGACTAGCGGTTCGGGGCAAGAGACCCAGTACTTC. The rearrangement links TRBV7-2 to TRBJ2-5, with 10 bases identical to TRBD2. The germline V gene has CDR1 SGHTA and CDR2 FQGNSA. This CDR3 is built from 17 residues. The J segment lost 2 bases and the V segment lost 1 base, leaving 7 bases of the junction unmatched. Filled out from reference TRBV7-2 and TRBJ2-5, the complete variable domain reads GAGVSQSPSNKVTEKGKDVELRCDPISGHTALYWYRQSLGQGLEFLIYFQGNSAPDKSGLPSDRFSAERTGGSVSTLTIQRTQQEDSAVYLCASSLGTSGSGQETQYFGPGTRLLVL.

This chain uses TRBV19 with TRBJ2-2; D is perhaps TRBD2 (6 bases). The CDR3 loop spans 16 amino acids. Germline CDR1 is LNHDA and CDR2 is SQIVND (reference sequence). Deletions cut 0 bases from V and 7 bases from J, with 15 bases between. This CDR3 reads CASSIDRPLAGGELFF. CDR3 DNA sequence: TGTGCCAGTAGTATAGATCGGCCACTAGCAGGCGGGGAGCTGTTTTTT. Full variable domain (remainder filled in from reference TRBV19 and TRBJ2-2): DGGITQSPKYLFRKEGQNVTLSCEQNLNHDAMYWYRQDPGQGLRLIYYSQIVNDFQKGDIAEGYSVSREKKESFPLTVTSAQKNPTAFYLCASSIDRPLAGGELFFGEGSRLTVL.

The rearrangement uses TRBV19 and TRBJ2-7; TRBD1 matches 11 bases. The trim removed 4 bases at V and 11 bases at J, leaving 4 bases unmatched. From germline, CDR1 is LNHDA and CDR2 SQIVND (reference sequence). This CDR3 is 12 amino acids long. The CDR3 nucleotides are TGTGCCAGTAGTAACGGACAGGGGGCGGAGTACTTC. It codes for CASSNGQGAEYF.

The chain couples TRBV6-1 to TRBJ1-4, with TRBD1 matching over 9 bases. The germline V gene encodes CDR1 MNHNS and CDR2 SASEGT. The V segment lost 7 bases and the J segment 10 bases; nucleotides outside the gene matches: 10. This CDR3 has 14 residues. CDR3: CASTEGTGIGKLFF. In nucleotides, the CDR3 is TGTGCCAGCACCGAGGGGACAGGGATAGGAAAACTGTTTTTT.

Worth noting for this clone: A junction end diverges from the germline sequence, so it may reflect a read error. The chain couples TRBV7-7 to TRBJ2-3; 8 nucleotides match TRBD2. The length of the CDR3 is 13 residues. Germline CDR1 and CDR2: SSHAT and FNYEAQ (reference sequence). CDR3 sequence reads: CASSFGLADTQYF. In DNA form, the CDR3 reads TGTGCTAGCAGCTTCGGACTAGCTGATACGCAGTATTTT.

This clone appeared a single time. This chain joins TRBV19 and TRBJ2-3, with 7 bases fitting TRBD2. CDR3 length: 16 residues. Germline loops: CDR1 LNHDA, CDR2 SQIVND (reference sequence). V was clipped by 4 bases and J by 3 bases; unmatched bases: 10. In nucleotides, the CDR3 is TGTGCCAGTAGTAGGGGGGGTCAGGGTCTTACAGATACGCAGTATTTT. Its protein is CASSRGGQGLTDTQYF.

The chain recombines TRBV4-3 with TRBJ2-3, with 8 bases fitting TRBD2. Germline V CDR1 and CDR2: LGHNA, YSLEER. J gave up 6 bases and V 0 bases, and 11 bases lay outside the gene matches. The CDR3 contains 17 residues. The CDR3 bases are TGCGCCAGCAGCCAAGAGTCGGGAGGGCCCTCTTCCGATACGCAGTATTTT. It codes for CASSQESGGPSSDTQYF.

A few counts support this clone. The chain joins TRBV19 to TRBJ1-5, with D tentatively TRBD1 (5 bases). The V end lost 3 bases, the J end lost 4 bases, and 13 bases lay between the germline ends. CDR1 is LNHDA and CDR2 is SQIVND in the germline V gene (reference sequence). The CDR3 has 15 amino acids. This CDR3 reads CASSIPQGFNQPQHF. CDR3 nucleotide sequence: TGTGCCAGTAGTATCCCGCAGGGCTTTAATCAGCCCCAGCATTTT.

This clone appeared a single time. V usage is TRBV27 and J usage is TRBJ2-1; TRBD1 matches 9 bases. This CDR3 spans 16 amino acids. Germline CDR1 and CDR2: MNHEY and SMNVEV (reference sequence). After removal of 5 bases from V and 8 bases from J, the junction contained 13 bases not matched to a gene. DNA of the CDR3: TGTGCCAGCAGTCCCTCCGGGACAGGGAACGTTGATGAGCAGTTCTTC. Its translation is CASSPSGTGNVDEQFF.

CDR3 nucleotides: TGTGCCAGCACCCCCGGGGGGGGCAAAAACATTCAGTACTTC. This sequence encodes CASTPGGGKNIQYF. V and J are TRBV6-6 and TRBJ2-4; 8 nucleotides line up with TRBD2. J gave up 3 bases and V 7 bases, and 5 bases lay outside the gene matches. CDR1 and CDR2 (germline): MNHNY, SVGAGI (reference sequence). The CDR3 runs 14 residues.